This T cell receptor beta chain was captured in a study of blood T cell repertoires in COVID-19. TCRdb keeps only in-frame clones here, not all; method: immunoSEQ multiplex PCR. This sample has 130,000 or so clones, with around 89% found just once. J lost 6 bases, V lost 4 bases, and 7 bases had no gene match. The CDR3 extends over 14 amino acids. Germline values: CDR1 SGDLS, CDR2 YYNGEE. The chain employs TRBV9 and TRBJ2-3, with 8 bases that match TRBD2. The clonotype originates from an older man with active COVID-19. The sample was peripheral blood. The CDR3 nucleotides are TGTGCCAGCAGCCCGAACAGCGGGAGTGATACGCAGTATTTT. Protein: CASSPNSGSDTQYF.